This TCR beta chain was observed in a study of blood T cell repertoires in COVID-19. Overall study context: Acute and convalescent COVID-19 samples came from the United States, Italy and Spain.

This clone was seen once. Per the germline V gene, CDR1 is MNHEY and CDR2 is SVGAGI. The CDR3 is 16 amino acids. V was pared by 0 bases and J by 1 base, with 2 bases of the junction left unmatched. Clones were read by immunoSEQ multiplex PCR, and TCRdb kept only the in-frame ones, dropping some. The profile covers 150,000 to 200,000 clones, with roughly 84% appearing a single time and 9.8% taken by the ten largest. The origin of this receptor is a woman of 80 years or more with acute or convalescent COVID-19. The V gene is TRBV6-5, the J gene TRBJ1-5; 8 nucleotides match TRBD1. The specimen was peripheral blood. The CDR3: CASSYSGTGSNQPQHF. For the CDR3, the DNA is TGTGCCAGCAGTTACTCAGGGACAGGAAGCAATCAGCCCCAGCATTTT.